The 12 T cell receptor beta chains below all came from one sample that was sequenced in a study of blood T cell repertoires in COVID-19. Repertoires were generated with immunoSEQ multiplex PCR, while TCRdb's copy carries only in-frame clones and drops some. The sample lists under 150,000 clones, over 70% occurring once. Sequenced: peripheral blood. These receptors all come from an elderly man with active or convalescent COVID-19.

This clone came up once. V usage is TRBV9 and J usage is TRBJ1-2; 12 bases fit TRBD1. The CDR3 runs 17 residues. J lost 8 bases, V lost 0 bases, and 11 bases had no gene match. Germline V CDR1 and CDR2: SGDLS, YYNGEE. CDR3 sequence: CASSVGSVGTGGRGYTF. The CDR3 bases are TGTGCCAGCAGCGTAGGGAGTGTCGGGACAGGGGGCCGGGGCTACACCTTC.

The chain uses TRBV15 and TRBJ1-2; no firm D call. V dropped 0 bases and J dropped 12 bases, with 14 bases sitting between them. Germline CDR1 and CDR2: LNHNV and YYDKDF (reference sequence). The CDR3 covers 13 residues. DNA for the CDR3: TGTGCCACCAGCAGAGATTATGCGGGATTTAACACCTTC. Translation: CATSRDYAGFNTF.

CDR3 in amino acids: CASLRGRSFYEQYF. In nucleotides, the CDR3 is TGCGCCAGTCTAAGGGGCAGGTCTTTCTACGAGCAGTACTTC. The chain employs TRBV10-2 and TRBJ2-7, with D perhaps TRBD1 (5 bases). This CDR3 spans 14 amino acids. CDR1 and CDR2 from the germline V gene are WSHSY and SAAADI. V lost 9 bases, J lost 3 bases, and 18 bases lay in between.

This chain uses TRBV7-9 with TRBJ2-3, with no clear D. Trimming took off 2 bases at V and 0 bases at J, with 12 bases between the two ends. The CDR3 runs to 16 residues. In germline, CDR1 is SEHNR, CDR2 FQNEAQ (reference sequence). The CDR3 DNA is TGTGCCAGCAGCTTAATGTCAGTTGCTAGCACAGATACGCAGTATTTT. Translated: CASSLMSVASTDTQYF.

This clone appeared a few times. The V and J genes are TRBV7-9 and TRBJ2-3; 12 positions match TRBD2. Germline assignment: CDR1 SEHNR and CDR2 FQNEAQ (reference sequence). The CDR3 loop spans 16 amino acids. The V segment lost 4 bases and the J segment 9 bases; nucleotides outside the gene matches: 11. Written as DNA, the CDR3 is TGTGCCAGCAGCTCGACTAGCGGGGGCCTCCTGGCGACGCAGTATTTT. Translation: CASSSTSGGLLATQYF.

This rearrangement joins TRBV28 to TRBJ2-5, with 8 bases aligning to TRBD2. The germline CDR1 and CDR2 sequences are MDHEN and SYDVKM. This CDR3 is built from 16 residues. Trimming at V came to 5 bases and at J to 2 bases, leaving 10 bases not matched to a gene. The CDR3 DNA reads TGTGCCAGCAGTCCTCCGGGGGGGCGAACGCAAGAGACCCAGTACTTC. Its protein is CASSPPGGRTQETQYF.

This rearrangement joins TRBV12-3 or TRBV12-4 to TRBJ1-1, with 8 positions matching TRBD1. Germline trimming cut 6 bases from V and 1 base from J; bases unmatched to any gene: 1. The CDR3 sequence is 13 residues long. The CDR3 bases are TGTGCCAGCAGGGGACAGGAGAACACTGAAGCTTTCTTT. This codes for CASRGQENTEAFF.

This chain joins TRBV6-2 or TRBV6-3 and TRBJ2-7, with a tentative D call TRBD2 (6 bases). CDR1 and CDR2 (germline): MNHEY, SVGEGT. The CDR3 spans 13 residues. V was pared by 6 bases and J by 6 bases, with 15 bases between. The CDR3 protein is CASSTPGGIEQYF. CDR3 nucleotide sequence: TGTGCCAGCAGCACCCCCGGGGGAATCGAGCAGTACTTC.

The chain's CDR3 is CASSISGGGTSTDTQYF. The CDR3 region has the DNA TGTGCCAGCAGCATTAGCGGGGGGGGAACTAGCACAGATACGCAGTATTTT. The rearrangement uses TRBV7-2 and TRBJ2-3, with 11 bases identical to TRBD2. Germline V gives CDR1 SGHTA, CDR2 FQGNSA. Trimming took 5 bases from V and 0 from J; bases not matched to a gene: 7. CDR3 length equals 17 residues. Combining the CDR3 with reference TRBV7-2 and TRBJ2-3 gives the whole variable domain GAGVSQSPSNKVTEKGKDVELRCDPISGHTALYWYRQSLGQGLEFLIYFQGNSAPDKSGLPSDRFSAERTGGSVSTLTIQRTQQEDSAVYLCASSISGGGTSTDTQYFGPGTRLTVL.

This chain connects TRBV28 to TRBJ1-2, with 8 bases aligning to TRBD1. The germline CDR1 and CDR2 sequences are MDHEN and SYDVKM. After removal of 6 bases from V and 5 bases from J, the junction contained 8 bases not matched to a gene. The length of the CDR3 is 14 residues. CDR3 in amino acids: CASSSSGGWYGYTF. CDR3 sequence (DNA): TGTGCCAGCAGCTCCTCAGGGGGCTGGTATGGCTACACCTTC.

The chain employs TRBV24-1 and TRBJ1-3, with D possibly being TRBD1 (5 bases). The CDR3 length is 15 residues. Trimming removed 4 bases at V and 1 base at J, with 10 bases between. Germline loops: CDR1 KGHDR, CDR2 SFDVKD. The CDR3 coding sequence is TGTGCCACCAGTGACAGTAGGGGTTCTGGAAACACCATATATTTT. Translated: CATSDSRGSGNTIYF.

The rearrangement links TRBV6-1 to TRBJ2-1; 11 positions agree with TRBD2. V was pared by 4 bases and J by 3 bases, with 5 bases of the junction left unmatched. The length of the CDR3 is 16 residues. Germline CDR1 and CDR2: MNHNS and SASEGT. The CDR3 loop is CASSARSGGDYNEQFF. The CDR3 bases are TGTGCCAGCAGTGCCCGTAGCGGGGGGGACTACAATGAGCAGTTCTTC.